The 17 T cell receptor beta chains presented below share a single source sample, sequenced in a study of low-dose radiotherapy and immunotherapy resistance in tumors. Time point specified: before trial treatment. Both TCRalpha and TCRbeta chains were reverse transcribed with V-gene-specific primers. TCR amplification involved 20 to 25 PCR cycles with a constant-region primer and V-primer adapter. A single record per CDR3 protein comes from TCRdb applying MiXCR to the reads. The repertoire consists of over 55,000 distinct CDR3 sequences, with more than 25% occurring once and the leading ten covering roughly 10%. The sample here was PBMCs, taken before treatment. These receptors originate from a female donor with ovarian cancer.

The chain employs TRBV9 and TRBJ1-1; tentatively, D is TRBD1 (6 bases). From germline, CDR1 is SGDLS and CDR2 YYNGEE. The CDR3 loop spans 14 amino acids. V was pared by 0 bases and J by 5 bases, with 11 bases between. CDR3 sequence: CASSVGGGRTEAFF. DNA for the CDR3: TGTGCCAGCAGCGTAGGAGGGGGAAGGACTGAAGCTTTCTTT.

This clonotype was detected ten times or more. The V gene is TRBV24-1, the J gene TRBJ1-5; a possible D gene is TRBD1 (6 bases). The V gene's germline CDR1 is KGHDR and CDR2 SFDVKD. Trimming removed 12 bases from V and 7 bases from J, with 18 bases in between. The CDR3 sequence is 13 residues long. CDR3 protein: CAVGHLKGQPQHF. CDR3 coding DNA: TGTGCCGTGGGACACCTCAAGGGACAGCCCCAGCATTTT.

In this sample, this clonotype turned up many times. The CDR3 protein is CATSSRDRVAKNIQYF. In nucleotides, the CDR3 is TGTGCCACCAGCAGCCGGGACAGAGTAGCCAAAAACATTCAGTACTTC. The genes are TRBV15 and TRBJ2-4, with 7 bases matching TRBD1. This CDR3 spans 16 amino acids. Unmatched junction bases numbered 5, after V lost 3 bases and J lost 0 bases. Germline assignment: CDR1 LNHNV and CDR2 YYDKDF (reference sequence).

This clonotype was seen only once. The junction differs from germline at one of its ends, possibly a read error. The rearrangement uses TRBV12-3 or TRBV12-4 and TRBJ2-7, with no clear D. This CDR3 comprises 18 residues. CDR3: CAGSLGFPRPGRGYEQYF. CDR3 coding DNA: TGTGCCGGCAGCCTCGGGTTCCCCCGTCCGGGCCGAGGCTACGAGCAGTACTTC.

This clonotype was detected ten times or more. The genes are TRBV9 and TRBJ2-5, with 7 bases lining up with TRBD1. V was pared by 0 bases and J by 2 bases, with 13 bases of the junction left unmatched. The germline CDR1 and CDR2 sequences are SGDLS and YYNGEE. CDR3 length equals 18 residues. CDR3 sequence reads: CASSVGSGWTGLQETQYF. The CDR3, as DNA: TGTGCCAGCAGCGTAGGATCAGGGTGGACAGGCCTGCAAGAGACCCAGTACTTC.

This chain uses TRBV7-3 with TRBJ2-1; maybe TRBD2 (7 bases). Trimming removed 5 bases from V and 8 bases from J, with 22 bases in between. Germline V CDR1 and CDR2: SGHTA, FQGTGA. The CDR3 extends over 16 amino acids. In DNA form, the CDR3 reads TGTGCCAGCAGCAGACGTGGGGGGGCCGGGGTCGATGAGCAGTTCTTC. It translates to CASSRRGGAGVDEQFF. Combining the CDR3 with reference TRBV7-3 and TRBJ2-1 gives the whole variable domain GAGVSQTPSNKVTEKGKYVELRCDPISGHTALYWYRQSLGQGPEFLIYFQGTGAADDSGLPNDRFFAVRPEGSVSTLKIQRTERGDSAVYLCASSRRGGAGVDEQFFGPGTRLTVL.

This clonotype was seen a handful of times. CDR3 in DNA: TGTGCCAGTAGTGTGTTCGCGAACACCGGGGAGCTGTTTTTT. Its protein is CASSVFANTGELFF. V usage is TRBV19 and J usage is TRBJ2-2; D is unclear. Per the germline V gene, CDR1 is LNHDA and CDR2 is SQIVND (reference sequence). The CDR3 is made up of 14 amino acids. Trimming removed 5 bases from V and 0 bases from J, with 7 bases in between. Full variable domain (outside the CDR3, taken from reference TRBV19 and TRBJ2-2): DGGITQSPKYLFRKEGQNVTLSCEQNLNHDAMYWYRQDPGQGLRLIYYSQIVNDFQKGDIAEGYSVSREKKESFPLTVTSAQKNPTAFYLCASSVFANTGELFFGEGSRLTVL.

The V and J genes are TRBV23-1 and TRBJ2-5; weak D call: TRBD2 (7 bases). TRBV23-1 is labeled an ORF, and its function is uncertain. V lost 8 bases, J lost 1 base, and 17 bases lay in between. CDR3 size: 15 residues. This CDR3 reads CASVPRGGVQETQYF. In DNA form, the CDR3 reads TGCGCCAGCGTCCCTAGGGGGGGGGTCCAAGAGACCCAGTACTTC.

The chain employs TRBV7-2 and TRBJ2-7; D gene unclear. V lost 2 bases and J lost 6, with 5 bases in between. The CDR3 spans 11 residues. Germline CDR1 is SGHTA and CDR2 is FQGNSA. The CDR3 bases are TGTGCCAGCAGCTTAATCCGCGAGCAGTACTTC. Translation: CASSLIREQYF.

Worth noting for this clonotype: The junction departs from germline at one end; a sequencing error may be responsible. The chain joins TRBV2 to TRBJ2-1; D remains unclear. Germline V gene data show CDR1 as SNHLY and CDR2 as FYNNEI. There are 16 residues in the CDR3. The CDR3 reads CASSVLTIYSDNEQFF. In nucleotides, the CDR3 is TGTGCCAGCAGTGTACTCACAATTTACTCCGACAATGAGCAGTTCTTC. Full variable domain (outside the CDR3, taken from reference TRBV2 and TRBJ2-1): EPEVTQTPSHQVTQMGQEVILRCVPISNHLYFYWYRQILGQKVEFLVSFYNNEISEKSEIFDDQFSVERPDGSNFTLKIRSTKLEDSAMYFCASSVLTIYSDNEQFFGPGTRLTVL.

There are many counts of this clonotype. The gene calls are TRBV4-1 and TRBJ2-3; D may be TRBD1 or TRBD2 (5 bases each). CDR1 and CDR2 (germline): MGHRA, YSYEKL. The germline V and J ends were trimmed by 1 base and 3 bases, with 8 bases remaining between them. The CDR3 is made up of 14 amino acids. CDR3 bases: TGCGCCAGCAGCCAAGGTTGGGGGACAGATACGCAGTATTTT. Protein sequence: CASSQGWGTDTQYF.

This clonotype was counted many times. The V and J genes are TRBV12-3 or TRBV12-4 and TRBJ2-1; D perhaps matches TRBD1 (6 bases). This CDR3 is built from 12 residues. Trimming left V 5 bases short and J 7 bases short, with 9 bases between. CDR3 region: CASSAGVNEQFF. The DNA for the CDR3 is TGTGCCAGCAGTGCAGGGGTAAATGAGCAGTTCTTC.

This clonotype was observed many times. J is TRBJ2-3 and V is TRBV6-6; tentatively, D is TRBD1 (6 bases). The CDR3 loop spans 17 amino acids. V was pared by 4 bases and J by 5 bases, with 22 bases between. The V gene's germline CDR1 is MNHNY and CDR2 SVGAGI (reference sequence). The CDR3 DNA sequence: TGTGCCAGCAGTTCCGCCTTGACAGGTATCCAAAGAGATACGCAGTATTTT. The encoded protein is CASSSALTGIQRDTQYF.

This clonotype was seen only a few times. The V call is TRBV6-6, the J call TRBJ2-1; 11 bases agree with TRBD2. The CDR3 covers 15 residues. Germline-derived CDR1 and CDR2 are MNHNY and SVGAGI (reference sequence). Trimming cost V 4 bases and J 8 bases; bases outside gene matches: 7. CDR3 loop: CASSFIAGGLDEQFF. CDR3 nucleotides: TGTGCCAGCAGTTTCATAGCGGGGGGGCTCGATGAGCAGTTCTTC.

In its sample, this clonotype was seen many times. Here the CDR3 reads CASSIRGREFSTEAFF. The CDR3 bases are TGTGCCAGCAGTATCAGGGGGCGCGAGTTCTCCACTGAAGCTTTCTTT. The V gene is TRBV6-2 or TRBV6-3, the J gene TRBJ1-1, with 8 nucleotides matching TRBD1. This CDR3 has 16 residues. The V gene's germline CDR1 is MNHEY and CDR2 SVGEGT. J lost 4 bases, V lost 5 bases, and 12 bases had no gene match.

This clonotype was seen only a few times. The V gene is TRBV12-3 or TRBV12-4, the J gene TRBJ2-1; 11 positions match TRBD2. V gave up 6 bases and J gave up 9 bases; unmatched junction bases: 13. The length of the CDR3 is 16 residues. The CDR3 DNA follows: TGTGCCAGCAGACAAACAAGACTAGCGGGAAAGGGTGAGCAGTTCTTC. Residues: CASRQTRLAGKGEQFF.

The sample holds many counts of this clonotype. This rearrangement joins TRBV4-2 to TRBJ2-4, with D possibly matching TRBD1 (6 bases). The CDR3 is 16 amino acids. Looked up from germline, CDR1 is LGHNA and CDR2 is YNFKEQ. V lost 0 bases, J lost 0 bases, and 9 bases lay in between. The CDR3 spells CASSQEGAGAKNIQYF. In DNA form, the CDR3 reads TGTGCCAGCAGCCAAGAGGGGGCGGGAGCCAAAAACATTCAGTACTTC.